This TCR beta chain was obtained from a study of OX40 agonist ivuxolimab in advanced cancers. The wider study: Ivuxolimab, which patients received intravenously every 2 weeks, was dosed at 0.01 to 10 mg/kg.

The V end was cut by 6 bases, the J end by 0 bases, with 11 bases between. The CDR3 spans 14 residues. Germline CDR1 and CDR2: MDHEN and SYDVKM. Patients with a history of autoimmune disease or on systemic immunosuppression were excluded. Measured with immunoSEQ multiplex PCR; TCRdb has only the in-frame clones, and not every one. The table records about 12,000 clones, around 80% of them present only once. Findings and caveats of the study: In general, CD8+ T cells held more expanded clones than CD4+ did, on average.

A note on this clone: The antigen remains undetermined. Other DNA sequences in this specimen translate into the identical CDR3.

The chain combines TRBV28 with TRBJ1-1; D is uncertain. The TCR originated in an adult with an advanced solid tumor such as melanoma, head and neck, liver or kidney cancer. This material consisted of CD4+ or CD8+ T cells sorted from blood, taken in a trial of the OX40 agonist ivuxolimab. CDR3 in DNA: TGTGCCAGCAGAACGGGAGACCTGAACACTGAAGCTTTCTTT. Its translation is CASRTGDLNTEAFF.